Listed below are T cell receptor beta chains from one sample, sequenced in a study of graft-versus-host responses after intestinal transplantation. No antigen is known for these receptors. Clones were sequenced by immunoSEQ multiplex PCR, and TCRdb holds only the in-frame ones, with some missing. The sample includes about 81,000 clones, 91% of them seen just once. Source: unstimulated CD4+ T cells sorted from spleen or lymph node cells, taken before transplant. The receptors derive from a human donor who was the organ donor for an intestinal transplant. CDR3s include the opening cysteine and the closing phenylalanine or tryptophan. The order of the fields is V gene, J gene, CDR3 protein.

>TRBV29-1|TRBJ2-3
CSVEDSGPSTDTQYF
>TRBV28|TRBJ1-4
CASSLRGTGLREKLFF
>TRBV12-5|TRBJ1-6
CASANNRENSPLHF
>TRBV10-2|TRBJ1-6
CASSSGTGNSPLHF
>TRBV6-1|TRBJ1-2
CASRARQGGSYGYTF
>TRBV5-6|TRBJ2-5
CASSLRSTGYGETQYF
>TRBV7-3|TRBJ1-1
CASSFEFHGDDATEAFF
>TRBV7-3|TRBJ2-3
CASSPGGYITDTQYF
>TRBV27|TRBJ2-3
CASTRTSGSITDTQYF
>TRBV6-1|TRBJ1-2
CASSEARGGGYTF
>TRBV6-6|TRBJ1-6
CASSYRQQDSPLHF
>TRBV2|TRBJ1-1
CASTQGGTEAFF
>TRBV28|TRBJ2-7
CASPPREIVTYEQYF
>TRBV10-1|TRBJ2-3
CASSGGGGTDTQYF
>TRBV29-1|TRBJ1-1
CSAAANTEAFF
>TRBV7-3|TRBJ2-2
CASSRTTGELFF